This TCR beta chain was identified during a study of T cell repertoires in cytomegalovirus infection. Study-level results: Predominance within the ex vivo response was attributable to HLA-C-restricted CMV-specific TCR beta clonotypes.

This clonotype was counted between two and nine times. Its antigen is still unknown. TCRdb re-called the reads through MiXCR, storing one row per CDR3 protein. The sample yields a few hundred thousand distinct CDR3 sequences, about 42% seen once. This CDR3 has 12 amino acids. CDR1 is MNHEY and CDR2 is SVGEGT in the germline V gene. Trimming shortened V by 6 bases and J by 0 bases, and 6 bases separated the two germline ends. This receptor was obtained from a human donor in good health (CMV status not recorded). Some clones in this sample may be carry-over from other donors' samples. The V and J genes are TRBV6-2 or TRBV6-3 and TRBJ2-7; unclear D gene. This material consisted of cultured PBMCs, taken from culture after CMV antigen stimulation. In nucleotides, the CDR3 is TGTGCCAGCAGCCGCCTCTCCTACGAGCAGTACTTC. Encoded protein: CASSRLSYEQYF.